This T cell receptor (beta chain) stems from a study of chemoradiotherapy in HPV16-positive cancers (dated by TCRdb to the early 2020s). The study in broad terms: Candidate HPV-specific T-cell clones and common TCR motifs were defined through functional T-cell assays on cells from a couple of HPV16-positive patients. Whether T-cell immunity against the HPV oncoproteins E6 and E7 changes during chemoradiotherapy and whether survival is affected by this immunity were examined in the study. Next, the candidate HPV-specific TCRs and motifs were followed in TCR repertoires from around 92 patients with HPV-related cancers. Overall study outcomes, separate from this receptor: The survival association was reported for HPV16-positive patients, and the functional definition of HPV-specific T cells was derived from only two HPV16-positive patients. Expansion of candidate HPV-specific clones and E7-related TCR motifs was observed in the tumor microenvironment during treatment, whereas no such expansion was observed for non-HPV-specific T cells. Among HPV16-positive patients, expansion of HPV-responsive T cells during chemoradiotherapy was associated with better recurrence-free survival.

The CDR3 measures 15 amino acids from cysteine to phenylalanine. Only the CDR3 part of the read is kept: 45 bases, read in frame from the first base. The germline V gene sets CDR1 to SGDLS and CDR2 to YYNGEE. V lost 4 bases and J lost 5 bases; the stretch between them is 17 bases long. Remarks on this clone: Its antigen target is currently unknown. Base qualities are not recorded, but no much larger clone differs from it by a single base.

Library prep was done by the immunoSEQ multiplex PCR assay. The table comes from immuneACCESS by way of TCRdb, which keeps in-frame sequences with V and J called. Part of the clones is missing from these tables; in studies checked, under half for an unresolved V gene and the rest for unknown reasons. The sample data list 65,000 to 80,000 clones, and approximately 91% of these were observed just once. In total, the top ten clones hold 3.5% to 4.5% of the sample. Repertoires were sampled multiple times during chemoradiotherapy, which allowed clonal expansion in the tumor microenvironment to be followed.

The chain was built from TRBV9 and TRBJ2-3; TRBD2 is possibly the D segment (6 matching bases). The sequence came from a human donor with HPV-associated anogenital cancer. The specimen comprised blood, sampled from a patient who underwent chemoradiotherapy. The DNA is as follows: TGTGCCAGCAGCCCCCGGGGAGGTAGTGGAGATACGCAGTATTTT. Its amino acids are CASSPRGGSGDTQYF. Where the CDR3 stops, the reference TRBV9 and TRBJ2-3 genes take over; the full variable domain is DSGVTQTPKHLITATGQRVTLRCSPRSGDLSVYWYQQSLDQGLQFLIQYYNGEERAKGNILERFSAQQFPDLHSELNLSSLELGDSALYFCASSPRGGSGDTQYFGPGTRLTVL.